This entry features one T cell receptor beta chain sequence. Assay: immunoSEQ multiplex PCR; the TCRdb copy retains only in-frame clones and omits some. The repertoire includes about 380,000 clones, approximately 95% of them detected once, and around 0.018% sits in the top ten. The sample belongs to a study of shared T cell receptors in the human thymus. The CDR3 consists of 17 residues. Trimming took 0 bases from V and 0 from J; bases not matched to a gene: 8. Germline loops: CDR1 LGHNA, CDR2 YNFKEQ. V and J are TRBV4-2 and TRBJ2-7, with 7 nucleotides matching TRBD2. The TCR originated in a human donor. The sequenced material came from thymocytes. CDR3 sequence reads: CASSQEDCGRGSYEQYF. The CDR3 DNA reads as TGTGCCAGCAGCCAAGAAGATTGCGGGAGAGGCTCCTACGAGCAGTACTTC.